Sequencing of this T cell receptor (beta chain) was carried out in a study of patients and donors after allogeneic stem cell transplantation. TCRdb independently ran MiXCR on the RT-PCR reads; one entry per CDR3 protein. Of more than 850,000 distinct CDR3 sequences listed, under 20% were seen once; the top ten hold around 6%. Germline V CDR1 and CDR2: SGHRS, YFSETQ. Trimming took off 0 bases at V and 2 bases at J, with 11 bases between the two ends. The CDR3 contains 15 residues. The sequence was obtained from a human donor who was either an allogeneic HSCT recipient or a stem cell or donor lymphocyte infusion donor (not recorded which). It is not recorded whose cells these are; they may come from a transplant donor. The sample comprised blood, either unsorted or a sorted T cell fraction (not recorded which). The V gene is TRBV5-1, the J gene TRBJ1-2; D is perhaps TRBD1 (6 bases). Here the CDR3 DNA reads TGCGCCAGCAGCTTGGGGGACACGTTAAACTATGGCTACACCTTC. Amino acid sequence: CASSLGDTLNYGYTF.